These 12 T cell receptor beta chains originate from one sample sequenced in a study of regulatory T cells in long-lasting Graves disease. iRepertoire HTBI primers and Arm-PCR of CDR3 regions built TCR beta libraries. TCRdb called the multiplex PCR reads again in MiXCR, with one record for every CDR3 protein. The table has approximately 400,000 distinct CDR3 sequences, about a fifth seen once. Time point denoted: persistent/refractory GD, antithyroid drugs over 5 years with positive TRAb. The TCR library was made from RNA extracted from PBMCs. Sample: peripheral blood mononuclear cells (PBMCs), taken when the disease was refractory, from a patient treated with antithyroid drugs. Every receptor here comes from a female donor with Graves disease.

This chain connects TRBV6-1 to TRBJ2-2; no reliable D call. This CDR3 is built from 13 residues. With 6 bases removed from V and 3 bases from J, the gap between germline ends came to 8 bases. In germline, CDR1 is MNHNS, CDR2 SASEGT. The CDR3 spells CASSPTHTGELFF. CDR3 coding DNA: TGTGCCAGCAGCCCGACACACACCGGGGAGCTGTTTTTT.

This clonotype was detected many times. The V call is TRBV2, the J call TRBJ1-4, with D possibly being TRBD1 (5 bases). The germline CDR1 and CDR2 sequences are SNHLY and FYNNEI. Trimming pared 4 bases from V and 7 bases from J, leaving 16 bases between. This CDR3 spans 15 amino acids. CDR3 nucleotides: TGTGCCAGCAGTGCCTACGGGTCTGGGGGTGAAAAACTGTTTTTT. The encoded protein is CASSAYGSGGEKLFF.

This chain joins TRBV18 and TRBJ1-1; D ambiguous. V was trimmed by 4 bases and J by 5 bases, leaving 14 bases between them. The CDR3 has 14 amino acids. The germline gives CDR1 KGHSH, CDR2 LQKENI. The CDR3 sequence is CASSRSGSFTEAFF. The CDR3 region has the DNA TGTGCCAGCTCACGATCCGGGAGTTTTACTGAAGCTTTCTTT. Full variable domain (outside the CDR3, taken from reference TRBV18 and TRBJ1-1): NAGVMQNPRHLVRRRGQEARLRCSPMKGHSHVYWYRQLPEEGLKFMVYLQKENIIDESGMPKERFSAEFPKEGPSILRIQQVVRGDSAAYFCASSRSGSFTEAFFGQGTRLTVV.

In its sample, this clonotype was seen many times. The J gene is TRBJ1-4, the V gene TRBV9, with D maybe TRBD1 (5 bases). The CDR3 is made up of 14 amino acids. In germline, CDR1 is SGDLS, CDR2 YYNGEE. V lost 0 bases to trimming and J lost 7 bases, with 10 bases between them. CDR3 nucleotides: TGTGCCAGCAGCGTAGAGGGACGGGGTGAAAAACTGTTTTTT. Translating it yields CASSVEGRGEKLFF.

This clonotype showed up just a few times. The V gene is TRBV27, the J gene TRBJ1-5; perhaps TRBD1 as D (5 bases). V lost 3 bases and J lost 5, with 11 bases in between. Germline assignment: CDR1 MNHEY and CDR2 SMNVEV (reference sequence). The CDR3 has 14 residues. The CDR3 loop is CASSFNGGDQPQHF. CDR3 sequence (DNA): TGTGCCAGCAGTTTCAATGGGGGGGATCAGCCCCAGCATTTT.

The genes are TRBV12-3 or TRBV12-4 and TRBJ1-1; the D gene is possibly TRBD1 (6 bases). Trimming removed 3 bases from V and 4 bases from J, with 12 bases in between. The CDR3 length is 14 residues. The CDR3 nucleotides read TGTGCCAGCAGTTTCTCGGGGGGGCCCACTGAAGCTTTCTTT. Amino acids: CASSFSGGPTEAFF.

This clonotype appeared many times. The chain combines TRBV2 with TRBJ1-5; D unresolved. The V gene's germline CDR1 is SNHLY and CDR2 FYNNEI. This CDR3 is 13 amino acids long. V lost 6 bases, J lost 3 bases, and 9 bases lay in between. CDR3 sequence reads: CASRRGDNQPQHF. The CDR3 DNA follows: TGTGCCAGCAGGCGGGGAGACAATCAGCCCCAGCATTTT.

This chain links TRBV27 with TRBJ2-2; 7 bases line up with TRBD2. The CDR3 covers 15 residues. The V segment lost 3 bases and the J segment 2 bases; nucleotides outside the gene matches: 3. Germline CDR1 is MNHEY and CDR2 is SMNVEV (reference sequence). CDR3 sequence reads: CASSFAGANTGELFF. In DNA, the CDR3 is TGTGCCAGCAGTTTCGCGGGAGCCAACACCGGGGAGCTGTTTTTT.

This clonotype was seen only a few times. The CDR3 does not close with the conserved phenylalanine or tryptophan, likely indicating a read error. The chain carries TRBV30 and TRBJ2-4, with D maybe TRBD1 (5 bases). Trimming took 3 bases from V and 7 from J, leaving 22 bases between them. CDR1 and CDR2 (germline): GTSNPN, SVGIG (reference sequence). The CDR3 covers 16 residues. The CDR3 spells CAWRGIETVPGNIQYL. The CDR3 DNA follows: TGTGCCTGGAGGGGAATCGAGACAGTTCCCGGGAACATTCAGTACCTC.

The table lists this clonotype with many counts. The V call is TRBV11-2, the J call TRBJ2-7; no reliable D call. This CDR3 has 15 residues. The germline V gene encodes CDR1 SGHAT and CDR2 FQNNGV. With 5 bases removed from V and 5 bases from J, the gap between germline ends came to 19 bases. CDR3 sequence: CASSPPGQYPNEQYF. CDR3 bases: TGTGCCAGCAGCCCCCCCGGCCAGTATCCTAACGAGCAGTACTTC.

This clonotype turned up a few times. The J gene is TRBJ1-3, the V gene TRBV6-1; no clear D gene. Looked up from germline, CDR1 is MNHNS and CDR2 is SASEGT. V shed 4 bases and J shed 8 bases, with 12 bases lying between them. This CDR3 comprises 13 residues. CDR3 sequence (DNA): TGTGCCAGCAGTGTTGGGAGTTCGGACACCATATATTTT. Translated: CASSVGSSDTIYF.

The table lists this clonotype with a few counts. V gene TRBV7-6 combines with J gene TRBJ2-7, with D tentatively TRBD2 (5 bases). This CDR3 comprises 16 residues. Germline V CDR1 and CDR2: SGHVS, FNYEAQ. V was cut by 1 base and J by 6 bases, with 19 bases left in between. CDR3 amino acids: CASSLGAGPTAGEQYF. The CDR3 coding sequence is TGTGCCAGCAGCTTAGGGGCAGGCCCCACGGCGGGCGAGCAGTACTTC. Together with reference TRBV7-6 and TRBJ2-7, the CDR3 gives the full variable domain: GAGVSQSPRYKVTKRGQDVALRCDPISGHVSLYWYRQALGQGPEFLTYFNYEAQQDKSGLPNDRFSAERPEGSISTLTIQRTEQRDSAMYRCASSLGAGPTAGEQYFGPGTRLTVT.